These T cell receptor beta chains were read from a single sample in a study of sequential checkpoint blockade in melanoma. TCRdb's copy holds only in-frame clones and misses some; the assay was immunoSEQ multiplex PCR. The sample shows under 10,000 clones, roughly 30% of them seen only once. Sequencing was performed on tumor tissue (inferred from file names), taken from a patient given nivolumab and ipilimumab in sequence. The receptor set was obtained from a human donor with melanoma. The CDR3 runs from the conserved cysteine through the conserved F or W. A D gene is named only where the DNA matches it firmly. The listing skips clone size in some rows; elsewhere it reads once, few, many or a size class.

size: few
D: .
J: TRBJ2-3
V: TRBV10-3
CDR3: CAISAGTNTDTQYF
DNA: TGTGCCATCAGTGCCGGGACAAACACAGATACGCAGTATTTT

size: few
D: .
J: TRBJ2-6
V: TRBV11-3
CDR3: CASSYLGTSGANVLTF
DNA: TGTGCCAGCAGCTACCTCGGGACTTCTGGGGCCAACGTCCTGACTTTC

size: .
D: .
J: TRBJ2-1
V: TRBV19
CDR3: CASSIEGSSYNEQFF
DNA: TGTGCCAGTAGTATAGAGGGGTCCTCCTACAATGAGCAGTTCTTC

size: .
D: .
J: TRBJ2-4
V: TRBV11-3
CDR3: CASSTSGTVAKNIQYF
DNA: TGTGCCAGCAGCACCAGCGGGACAGTAGCCAAAAACATTCAGTACTTC

size: .
D: .
J: TRBJ2-4
V: TRBV19
CDR3: CASSTGGQPQYF
DNA: TGTGCCAGTAGTACCGGCGGCCAACCTCAGTACTTC

size: .
D: .
J: TRBJ2-1
V: TRBV30
CDR3: CAWSVRSRANEQFF
DNA: TGTGCCTGGAGTGTACGAAGCAGGGCAAATGAGCAGTTCTTC

size: few
D: TRBD1
J: TRBJ2-2
V: TRBV28
CDR3: CASRVQTGGKTGELFF
DNA: TGTGCCAGCAGGGTCCAGACAGGGGGAAAAACCGGGGAGCTGTTTTTT

size: .
D: .
J: TRBJ2-5
V: TRBV19
CDR3: CASSTDTLETQYF
DNA: TGTGCCAGTAGTACCGACACTTTAGAGACCCAGTACTTC

size: .
D: .
J: TRBJ1-2
V: TRBV6-4
CDR3: CASSRGEGYTF
DNA: TGTGCCAGCAGCAGAGGGGAAGGCTACACCTTC

size: few
D: .
J: TRBJ2-6
V: TRBV11-3
CDR3: CASSSRGTGANVLTF
DNA: TGTGCCAGCAGCTCCCGGGGTACTGGGGCCAACGTCCTGACTTTC

size: .
D: .
J: TRBJ1-2
V: TRBV6-8
CDR3: CASSYSRAAVVYGYTF
DNA: TGTGCCAGCAGTTACTCGAGGGCCGCGGTCGTCTATGGCTACACCTTC

size: .
D: .
J: TRBJ2-5
V: TRBV15
CDR3: CATSSATRTAQWETQYF
DNA: TGTGCCACCAGCAGTGCAACCCGGACAGCCCAGTGGGAGACCCAGTACTTC

size: few
D: .
J: TRBJ2-6
V: TRBV6-8
CDR3: CASSYPGSSGANVLTF
DNA: TGTGCCAGCAGTTACCCCGGTTCCTCTGGGGCCAACGTCCTGACTTTC

size: few
D: TRBD2
J: TRBJ2-3
V: TRBV11-3
CDR3: CASSRGTSGRTDTQYF
DNA: TGTGCCAGCAGCAGAGGGACTAGCGGGAGGACAGATACGCAGTATTTT

size: many
D: TRBD1
J: TRBJ1-1
V: TRBV4-1
CDR3: CASSTNRGLGTEAFF
DNA: TGCGCCAGCAGCACCAACAGGGGGCTTGGAACTGAAGCTTTCTTT

size: .
D: .
J: TRBJ1-3
V: TRBV10-2
CDR3: CASSDLGPLNTIYF
DNA: TGCGCCAGCAGTGATCTCGGGCCCCTAAACACCATATATTTT

size: .
D: .
J: TRBJ2-2
V: TRBV12-5
CDR3: CASGLGLTDTGELFF
DNA: TGTGCTAGTGGTTTGGGTCTAACCGACACCGGGGAGCTGTTTTTT

size: medium-sized
D: .
J: TRBJ2-7
V: TRBV11-3
CDR3: CASSHKDGISYEQYF
DNA: TGTGCCAGCAGCCACAAGGACGGAATCTCCTACGAGCAGTACTTC

size: few
D: .
J: TRBJ1-5
V: TRBV19
CDR3: CASSMGQNQPQHF
DNA: TGTGCCAGTAGTATGGGGCAGAATCAGCCCCAGCATTTT

size: .
D: .
J: TRBJ2-1
V: TRBV15
CDR3: CATSRERDQHGEQFF
DNA: TGTGCCACCAGCAGAGAACGGGACCAGCACGGTGAGCAGTTCTTC

size: .
D: TRBD1
J: TRBJ2-7
V: TRBV11-3
CDR3: CASSGGTGGGEQYF
DNA: TGTGCCAGCAGCGGCGGGACAGGGGGCGGCGAGCAGTACTTC

size: .
D: .
J: TRBJ1-2
V: TRBV9
CDR3: CASSTPLPGHLLAF
DNA: TGTGCCAGCAGCACCCCCCTTCCGGGACATCTCTTAGCCTTC

size: once
D: TRBD2
J: TRBJ2-7
V: TRBV5-1
CDR3: CASSSRERGPSYEQYF
DNA: TGCGCCAGCAGCTCCCGGGAGCGGGGGCCCTCCTACGAGCAGTACTTC

size: medium-sized
D: TRBD1
J: TRBJ2-3
V: TRBV6-8
CDR3: CASRTGQGASDTQYF
DNA: TGTGCCAGCAGAACAGGACAGGGGGCGTCAGATACGCAGTATTTT

size: .
D: .
J: TRBJ1-1
V: TRBV30
CDR3: CAWRGDGNTEAFF
DNA: TGTGCCTGGAGGGGCGACGGGAACACTGAAGCTTTCTTT

size: many
D: .
J: TRBJ1-1
V: TRBV11-3
CDR3: CASSFSLENTEAFF
DNA: TGTGCCAGCAGCTTTAGTTTGGAGAACACTGAAGCTTTCTTT

size: .
D: TRBD1
J: TRBJ2-1
V: TRBV12-5
CDR3: CASGLGHSTGAHEQFF
DNA: TGTGCTAGTGGTTTGGGGCATTCAACAGGGGCCCATGAGCAGTTCTTC